The text below deals with one TCR beta chain. The data are from a study of CXCR3-negative and CXCR3-positive naive CD8 T cells. 5' RACE that incorporated UMI labels was used to prepare the TRB cDNA libraries. TCRdb reprocessed the 5' RACE reads; each CDR3 protein has one entry and no DNA is given. The clone table shows approximately 100,000 distinct CDR3 sequences, with the ten largest holding over 1.5%. The source is a human donor in good health. Some clones in this sample may be carry-over from other donors' samples. Specimen: naive CXCR3- CD8+ T cells from blood. As to subset: CD45RO-CCR7+CD27+CD95- naive CD8+ T cells lacking CXCR3 (TNR3-).

The CDR3 loop reads CASRETGTTYEQYF. The chain links TRBV7-2 to TRBJ2-7. The CDR3 length is 14 residues. CDR1 is SGHTA and CDR2 is FQGNSA in the germline V gene.